This TCR beta chain is drawn from a study of T cells in Graves' hyperthyroidism and ophthalmopathy. Findings of the study overall: Before onset, by a median of approximately 5.9 months, the model predicted ophthalmopathy.

Researchers amplified the TCR beta CDR3 regions from RNA transcripts. The primer set for the first-round RT-PCR of the TCR CDR3 was HTBI. TCRdb independently ran MiXCR on the multiplex PCR reads; one entry per CDR3 protein. The sample contains a few hundred thousand distinct CDR3 sequences, approximately 14% of which appear only once. The blood specimen was taken at initial hyperthyroidism diagnosis, before any ophthalmopathy symptoms. Trimming cost V 5 bases and J 0 bases, with 16 bases left between them. Germline V lookup: CDR1 MNHNS, CDR2 SASEGT. CDR3 size: 16 residues. In this sample, this clonotype turned up many times. What it recognizes is unknown.

V usage is TRBV6-1 and J usage is TRBJ2-5; D is possibly TRBD1 or TRBD2 (5 bases each). Sequencing input: blood. The clonotype was recovered from a woman between 18 and 29 years old with Graves' hyperthyroidism that later progressed to Graves' ophthalmopathy. The CDR3 DNA follows: TGTGCCAGCAGTTATCGGGACGCCGTGTACCAAGAGACCCAGTACTTC. Its translation: CASSYRDAVYQETQYF.